This TCR beta chain was retrieved from a study of control samples from healthy donors and cancer patients. The V end was cut by 1 base, the J end by 2 bases, with 14 bases between. Germline values: CDR1 KGHSH, CDR2 LQKENI. The CDR3 covers 16 residues. Sequencing used immunoSEQ multiplex PCR; TCRdb keeps in-frame clones, though not all of them. This table holds 150,000 to 180,000 clones, 94% found once. Sequenced sample: blood. The chain links TRBV18 to TRBJ2-5; D may be TRBD1 (6 bases). The sequence was collected from a man aged 40-55 years in good health. In DNA, the CDR3 is TGTGCCAGCTCACCACAACGGGGAAGGGGGCAAGAGACCCAGTACTTC. It translates to CASSPQRGRGQETQYF.